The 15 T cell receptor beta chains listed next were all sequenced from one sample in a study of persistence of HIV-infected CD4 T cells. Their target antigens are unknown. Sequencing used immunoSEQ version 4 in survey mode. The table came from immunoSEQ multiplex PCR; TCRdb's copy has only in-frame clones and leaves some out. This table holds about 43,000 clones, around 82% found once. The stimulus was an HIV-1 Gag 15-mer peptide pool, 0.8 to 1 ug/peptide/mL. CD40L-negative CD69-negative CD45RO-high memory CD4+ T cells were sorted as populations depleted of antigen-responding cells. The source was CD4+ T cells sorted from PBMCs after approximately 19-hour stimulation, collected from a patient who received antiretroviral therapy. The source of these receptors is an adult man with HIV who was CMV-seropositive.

CDR3: CASSGRGGRSLRDEQFF. The DNA for the CDR3 is TGTGCCAGTAGTGGAAGGGGGGGGCGTTCCCTAAGGGATGAGCAGTTCTTC. The chain uses TRBV19 and TRBJ2-1; D might be TRBD2 (7 bases). V gave up 5 bases and J gave up 8 bases, with 25 bases separating them. From germline, CDR1 is LNHDA and CDR2 SQIVND (reference sequence). This CDR3 comprises 17 residues.

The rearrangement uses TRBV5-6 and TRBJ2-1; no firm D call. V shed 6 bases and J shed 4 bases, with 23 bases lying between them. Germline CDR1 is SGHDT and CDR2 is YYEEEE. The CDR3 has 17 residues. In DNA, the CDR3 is TGTGCCAGCAACTGGGAAGTTGGGGATCTAGGATACAATGAGCAGTTCTTC. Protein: CASNWEVGDLGYNEQFF.

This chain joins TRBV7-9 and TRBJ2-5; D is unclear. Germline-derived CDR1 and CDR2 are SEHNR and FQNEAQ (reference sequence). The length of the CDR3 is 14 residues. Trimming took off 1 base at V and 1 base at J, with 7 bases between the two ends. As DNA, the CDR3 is TGTGCCAGCAGCTTAGGAACGGGCCAAGAGACCCAGTACTTC. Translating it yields CASSLGTGQETQYF.

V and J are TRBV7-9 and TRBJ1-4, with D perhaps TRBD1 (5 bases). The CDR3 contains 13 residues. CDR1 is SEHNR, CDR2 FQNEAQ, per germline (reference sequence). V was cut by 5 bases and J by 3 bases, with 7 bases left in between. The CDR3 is CASSRDSNEKLFF. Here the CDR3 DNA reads TGTGCCAGCAGCAGGGACTCTAATGAAAAACTGTTTTTT.

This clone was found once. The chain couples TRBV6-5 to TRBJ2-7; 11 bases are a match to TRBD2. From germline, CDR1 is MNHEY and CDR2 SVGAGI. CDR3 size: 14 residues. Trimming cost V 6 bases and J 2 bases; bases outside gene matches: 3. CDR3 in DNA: TGTGCCAGCAGGGTGACTAGCGGGGCCTACGAGCAGTACTTC. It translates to CASRVTSGAYEQYF.

This CDR3 reads CAWSGKRDRISGNTIYF. The CDR3 region has the DNA TGTGCCTGGAGTGGGAAGCGCGACAGAATTTCTGGAAACACCATATATTTT. This rearrangement joins TRBV30 to TRBJ1-3, with D possibly TRBD1 on 5 matching bases. Germline loops: CDR1 GTSNPN, CDR2 SVGIG (reference sequence). V shed 1 base and J shed 1 base, with 17 bases lying between them. The CDR3 has 17 amino acids.

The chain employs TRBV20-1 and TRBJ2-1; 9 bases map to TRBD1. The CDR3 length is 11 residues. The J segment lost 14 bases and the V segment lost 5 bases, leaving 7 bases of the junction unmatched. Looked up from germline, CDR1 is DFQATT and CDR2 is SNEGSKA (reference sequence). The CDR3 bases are TGCAGTGCTGAAATCGGACAGGGGAAGTTCTTC. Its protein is CSAEIGQGKFF.

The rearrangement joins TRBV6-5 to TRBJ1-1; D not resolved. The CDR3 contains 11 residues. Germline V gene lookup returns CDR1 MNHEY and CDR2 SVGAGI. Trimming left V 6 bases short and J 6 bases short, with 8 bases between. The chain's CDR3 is CASRKLAEAFF. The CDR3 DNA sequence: TGTGCCAGCAGAAAGCTCGCTGAAGCTTTCTTT.

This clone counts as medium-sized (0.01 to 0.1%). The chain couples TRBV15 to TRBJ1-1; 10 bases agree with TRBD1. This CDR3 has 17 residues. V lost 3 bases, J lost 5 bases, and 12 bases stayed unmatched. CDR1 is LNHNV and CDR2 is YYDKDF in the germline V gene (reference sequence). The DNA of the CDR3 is TGTGCCACCAGCAGTCCAGGGACAGGGGTTCGTGGGACTGAAGCTTTCTTT. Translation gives CATSSPGTGVRGTEAFF.

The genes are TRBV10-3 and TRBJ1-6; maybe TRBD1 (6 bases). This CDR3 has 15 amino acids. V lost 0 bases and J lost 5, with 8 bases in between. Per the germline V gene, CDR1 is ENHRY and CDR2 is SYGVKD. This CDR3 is CAISESDSHNSPLHF. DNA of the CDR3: TGTGCCATCAGTGAGTCGGACAGCCATAATTCACCCCTCCACTTT.

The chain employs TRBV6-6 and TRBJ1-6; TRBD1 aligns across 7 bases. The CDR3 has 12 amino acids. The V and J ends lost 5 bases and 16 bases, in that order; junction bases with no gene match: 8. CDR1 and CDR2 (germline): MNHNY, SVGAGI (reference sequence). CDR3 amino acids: CASSPAGQRLHF. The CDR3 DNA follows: TGTGCCAGCAGTCCCGCGGGACAGCGTCTCCACTTT.

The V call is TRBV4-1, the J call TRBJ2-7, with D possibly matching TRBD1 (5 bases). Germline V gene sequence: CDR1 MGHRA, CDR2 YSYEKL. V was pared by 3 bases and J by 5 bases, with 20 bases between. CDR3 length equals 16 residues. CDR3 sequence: CASSHFREGARNEQYF. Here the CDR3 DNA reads TGCGCCAGCAGCCACTTTAGGGAAGGGGCGAGGAACGAGCAGTACTTC.

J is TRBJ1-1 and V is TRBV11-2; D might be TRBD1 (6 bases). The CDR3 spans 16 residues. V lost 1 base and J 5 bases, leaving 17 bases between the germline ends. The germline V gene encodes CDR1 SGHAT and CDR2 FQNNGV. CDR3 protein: CASSLGGVRGRTEAFF. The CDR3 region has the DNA TGTGCCAGCAGCTTAGGAGGGGTACGGGGGCGGACTGAAGCTTTCTTT.

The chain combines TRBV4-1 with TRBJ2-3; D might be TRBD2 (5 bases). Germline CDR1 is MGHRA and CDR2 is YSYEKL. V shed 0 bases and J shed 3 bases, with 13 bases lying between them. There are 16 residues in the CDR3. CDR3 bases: TGCGCCAGCAGCCAAGAAGTGGCGGGCAGAACAGATACGCAGTATTTT. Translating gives CASSQEVAGRTDTQYF.

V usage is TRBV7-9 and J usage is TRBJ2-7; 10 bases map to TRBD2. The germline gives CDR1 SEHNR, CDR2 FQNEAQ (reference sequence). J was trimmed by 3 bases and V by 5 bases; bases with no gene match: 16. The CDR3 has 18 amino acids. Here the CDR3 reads CASSHGAGLARAIYEQYF. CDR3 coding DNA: TGTGCCAGCAGCCACGGTGCGGGACTAGCGAGGGCGATCTACGAGCAGTACTTC.